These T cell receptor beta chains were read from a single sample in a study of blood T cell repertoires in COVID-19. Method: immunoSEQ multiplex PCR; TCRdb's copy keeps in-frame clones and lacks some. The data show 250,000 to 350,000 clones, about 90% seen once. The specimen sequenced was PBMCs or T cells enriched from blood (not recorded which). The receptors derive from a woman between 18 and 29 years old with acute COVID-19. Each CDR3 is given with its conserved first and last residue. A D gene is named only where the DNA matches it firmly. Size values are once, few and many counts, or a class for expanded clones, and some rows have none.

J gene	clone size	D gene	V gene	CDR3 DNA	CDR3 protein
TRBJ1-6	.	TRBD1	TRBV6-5	TGTGCCAGCAGTTACCGACAGGGAGCGAATTCACCCCTCCACTTT	CASSYRQGANSPLHF
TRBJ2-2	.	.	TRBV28	TGTGCCAGCAGTTTAGGACTAAACACCTTCACCGGGGAGCTGTTTTTT	CASSLGLNTFTGELFF
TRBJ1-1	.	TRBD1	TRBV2	TGTGCCAGTACACCCAAGGGGGCTTGGGACACTGAAGCTTTCTTT	CASTPKGAWDTEAFF
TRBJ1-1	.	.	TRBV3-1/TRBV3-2	TGTGCCAGCAGCCAAGTAACAGGGACTGAAGCTTTCTTT	CASSQVTGTEAFF
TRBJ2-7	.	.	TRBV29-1	TGCAGCGTTGGACCCGGGAGCGGCTACGAGCAGTACTTC	CSVGPGSGYEQYF
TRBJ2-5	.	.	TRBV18	TGTGCCAGCTCACCACCAGGACAGCAAGAGACCCAGTACTTC	CASSPPGQQETQYF
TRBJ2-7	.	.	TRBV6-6	TGTGCCAGCAGCCTCATCCTTCGGGACATAAGACCCCACCACTCAGACTACGAGCAGTACTTC	CASSLILRDIRPHHSDYEQYF
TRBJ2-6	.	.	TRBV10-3	TGTGCCATCGGAGGCGTGGGGAAGGGCTCGGAATCTGGGGCCAACGTCCTGACTTTC	CAIGGVGKGSESGANVLTF
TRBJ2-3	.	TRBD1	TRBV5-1	TGCGCCAGCAGCTTGGAAGACAGGGTGAAGTATTTT	CASSLEDRVKYF
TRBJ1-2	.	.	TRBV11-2	TGTGCCAGCAGCGGCGGGGTCTACTATGGCTACACCTTC	CASSGGVYYGYTF
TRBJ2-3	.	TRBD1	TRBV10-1	TGCGCCAGCAGCAGAGGACAGGGGGTGACAGATACGCAGTATTTT	CASSRGQGVTDTQYF
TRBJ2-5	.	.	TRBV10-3	TGTGCCATCAGTGAACTAGAGGAGACCCAGTACTTC	CAISELEETQYF
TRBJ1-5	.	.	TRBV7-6	TGTGCCAGCAGCAAAGGGGCCCCCAATCAGCCCCAGCATTTT	CASSKGAPNQPQHF
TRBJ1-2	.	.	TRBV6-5	TGTGCCAGCAGTTACTCGGCGGCAGCTAACTATGGCTACACCTTC	CASSYSAAANYGYTF
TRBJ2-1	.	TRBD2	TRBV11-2	TGTGCCAGCAGCTCGAGACTAGCGGGGTACAATGAGCAGTTCTTC	CASSSRLAGYNEQFF
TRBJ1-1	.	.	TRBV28	TGTGCCAGCAGTTTATGGACAGCCCGGGCTAAAACTATGAACACTGAAGCTTTCTTT	CASSLWTARAKTMNTEAFF
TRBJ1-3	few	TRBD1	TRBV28	TGTGCCAGCAAGGACAGGAACTCTGGAAACACCATATATTTT	CASKDRNSGNTIYF
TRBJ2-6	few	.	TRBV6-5	TGTGCCAGCAGACGGGAGAGCTCTGGGGCCAACGTCCTGACTTTC	CASRRESSGANVLTF
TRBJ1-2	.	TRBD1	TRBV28	TGTGCCAGCAGTTCCCCCCCGCAGACAGGGGGCTTAGGTGGCTACACCTTC	CASSSPPQTGGLGGYTF
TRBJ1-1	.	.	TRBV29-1	TGCAGCGTTGAACCTATGAACACTGAAGCTTTCTTT	CSVEPMNTEAFF
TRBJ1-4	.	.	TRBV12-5	TGTGCTAGTGGTTCCGGACAGTTTAATGAAAAACTGTTTTTT	CASGSGQFNEKLFF
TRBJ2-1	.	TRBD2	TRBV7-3	TGTGCCAGCAGCTTTGCTAGCGGGCATGACCGAGAGGGTGAGCAGTTCTTC	CASSFASGHDREGEQFF
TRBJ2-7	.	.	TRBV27	TGTGCCGTATCCCAGGGGAGCTCCTACGAGCAGTACTTC	CAVSQGSSYEQYF
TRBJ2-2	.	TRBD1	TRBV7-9	TGTGCCAGCAGCTCCTTCACAGGGGGCGTCACCGGGGAGCTGTTTTTT	CASSSFTGGVTGELFF
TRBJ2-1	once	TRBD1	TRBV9	TGTGCCAGCAGCGTAGAGACAGGGCGAAGGCAGTTCTTC	CASSVETGRRQFF
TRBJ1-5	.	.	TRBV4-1	TGCGCCAGCAGCCAAGTCGATCTCGGACTGTCAAATTGGCCCCAGCATTTT	CASSQVDLGLSNWPQHF
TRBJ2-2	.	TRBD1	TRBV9	TGTGCCAGCAGCGCAGGGGGCGCGGTCACCGGGGAGCTGTTTTTT	CASSAGGAVTGELFF
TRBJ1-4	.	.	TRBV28	TGTGCCAGCAGTTTAATTGGTTGGGGGGCAACTAATGAAAAACTGTTTTTT	CASSLIGWGATNEKLFF
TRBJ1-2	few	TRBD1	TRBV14	TGTGCCAGCAGCGACAGGGACTATGGCTACACCTTC	CASSDRDYGYTF
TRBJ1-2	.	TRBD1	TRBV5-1	TGCGCCAGCAGCTTGGTGTCAGGGGACAGACTATTTTATGGCTACACCTTC	CASSLVSGDRLFYGYTF
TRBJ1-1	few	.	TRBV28	TGTGCCAGCAGTTTAGCGGAGGGAAGGATGAACACTGAAGCTTTCTTT	CASSLAEGRMNTEAFF
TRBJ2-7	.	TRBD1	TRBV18	TGTGCCAGCGAACAAGGGGGCAAGGGCGAGCAGTACTTC	CASEQGGKGEQYF
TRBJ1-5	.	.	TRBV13	TGTGCCAGCAGCTCCCTAAATCAGCCCCAGCATTTT	CASSSLNQPQHF
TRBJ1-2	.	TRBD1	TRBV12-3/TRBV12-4	TGTGCCAGCAGCCCTGGACAGGGGAAAGGCTACACCTTC	CASSPGQGKGYTF
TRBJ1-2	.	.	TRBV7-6	TGTGCCAGCAGCTCCCATCCGGGATCAAGCTATGGCTACACCTTC	CASSSHPGSSYGYTF
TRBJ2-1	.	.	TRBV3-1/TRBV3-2	TGTGCCAGCAGCGGGGTCTCCGGCGGGGATTACAATGAGCAGTTCTTC	CASSGVSGGDYNEQFF
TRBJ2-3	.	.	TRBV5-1	TGCGCCAGCAGCTTGGAGGGCCGGATCCGGGGAGATACGCAGTATTTT	CASSLEGRIRGDTQYF
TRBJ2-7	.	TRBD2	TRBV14	TGTGCCAGCAGCCAATTGGGGCTAGCGGGTGCCTACGAGCAGTACTTC	CASSQLGLAGAYEQYF
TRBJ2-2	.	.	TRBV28	TGTGCCAGCAGTGACCCTCCAAGCGAATCGAACACCGGGGAGCTGTTTTTT	CASSDPPSESNTGELFF
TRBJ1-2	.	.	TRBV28	TGTGCCAGCAGTTCCCCTTTTGGCTACACCTTC	CASSSPFGYTF
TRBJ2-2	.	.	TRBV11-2	TGTGCCAGCAGCTTGATGACTAGTAACACCGGGGAGCTGTTTTTT	CASSLMTSNTGELFF
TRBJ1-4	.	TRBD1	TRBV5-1	TGCGCCAGCAGCCCGGTAGGGGTGGCAGGGGGCCGTGGTAATGAAAAACTGTTTTTT	CASSPVGVAGGRGNEKLFF
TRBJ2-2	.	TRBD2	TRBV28	TGTGCCAGCAGGCGGGTACCGGGACTAGCGGGAACTCGGATCACCGGGGAGCTGTTTTTT	CASRRVPGLAGTRITGELFF